This T cell receptor beta chain was sequenced during a study of T-cell memory formation after mild COVID-19 (dated by TCRdb to the early 2020s). For the wider study: TCR sequence clusters from the two donors were found to be largely donor specific. Longitudinal TCRalpha and TCRbeta repertoire sequencing tracked T-cell clones expanding and contracting after mild COVID-19 in a couple of donors. The cohort was made up of two young adult volunteers, one female and one male, who were previously healthy.

CDR1 and CDR2, looked up from the germline V gene, are ENHRY and SYGVKD. The CDR3 starts with the cysteine, ends with the phenylalanine, and has 13 residues. Kept here is only the CDR3 DNA, which spans 39 bases and is read in frame from base 1. V lost 8 bases and J lost 9 bases; the stretch between them is 20 bases long. Only a few counts were recorded for this clonotype. Its antigen is currently not known. No per-base quality is available; no much larger clone lies one base away. PBMCs were isolated by Ficoll-Paque density gradient centrifugation. The sequencing machine was an Illumina NovaSeq 6000. TCRalpha and TCRbeta cDNA libraries were built by 5'RACE with constant-segment primers, adding sample barcodes and unique molecular identifiers. RNA was extracted from every sample with Trizol reagent. The libraries were amplified in two PCR steps, and the second step added a second sample barcode and Illumina TruSeq adapters. Sequencing of the libraries was done on an Illumina NovaSeq, producing 2 x 150 bp paired-end reads. Per the source publication's procedure: Reads were demultiplexed and collapsed into UMI-guided consensus sequences with migec v1.2.7. Using mixcr v2.1.11, UMI consensuses were aligned to TRA and TRB V and J templates and then assembled into clonotypes. A clonotype was counted as expanded or contracted only when both edgeR and NoisET called the clonotype significant, with the noise models trained on biological replicates. For edgeR calls, the cutoffs were a false discovery rate-adjusted p below 0.01 and a log2 fold-change threshold of 1. As an exploratory analysis of dynamics, max-normalized trajectories of the 1000 most abundant clonotypes were examined by PCA with hierarchical clustering. Separately sequenced CD4+ and CD8+ repertoires were used to assign a CD4 or CD8 phenotype to each responding clone. Through fastp at Q25 and MiXCR, TCRdb rebuilt clones from the public reads, retaining in-frame beta chains. Merged by CDR3 protein, the rows form single entries marked with the most common genes and DNA. TCRdb's processing, not the study's, gives the V and J calls here. In all, the sample holds 180,000 or so distinct CDR3 sequences, and 16% of those were seen once. 2% to 2.5% of the sample goes to the ten largest clones.

Summary of the overall study and its limitations: The study covered only a couple of mild cases, and larger cohorts including severe cases with pre-infection samples were considered necessary. Some responding clones were detected in pre-infection memory, which suggested that pre-existing cross-reactive memory T cells had joined the SARS-CoV-2 response. Contracting CD4+ clones turned up mainly in the CM and EM memory subsets, whereas EMRA was where CD8+ clones were enriched. SARS-CoV-2 specificity was not confirmed for the second-wave clones peaking on day 37. Clones contracting from day 15 to 85 had balanced CD4/CD8 phenotypes, while a second wave expanding from day 15 to 37 was biased towards CD4+.

The specimen was PBMCs or a T cell subset sorted from them (not recorded which). Recombination connected TRBV10-3 to TRBJ2-7, with the D assignment possibly TRBD1 or TRBD2, given 5 matching bases for each. The TCR originated in an adult woman who had mild COVID-19 (a few samples of this study predate the infection). The sample titles of this study are shuffled in the database, so cell type and time point are left out; the donor was told from shared clones. The encoded CDR3 is CAIGFTGPSGQYF. The nucleotides read TGTGCCATCGGTTTTACGGGGCCATCAGGGCAGTACTTC.